These T cell receptor beta chains were read from a single sample in a study of quantifying T cell responses using KT2 cells. TCRdb re-analysed the UMI-ligation and nested PCR reads in MiXCR, keeping a single row per CDR3 protein. The table lists approximately 60,000 distinct CDR3 sequences, around 12% of them singletons, with approximately 10% in the top ten. Sequencing used PBMCs spiked with cells of the T cell clone KT2. The receptors shown here come from a human donor. Each CDR3 is given with its conserved first and last residue. D genes are given only for firm matches. Rows give clone size only sometimes, using once, few, many, or a class for an expanded clone.

d_gene,abundance,j_gene,v_gene,CDR3aa,CDR3nt
-,few,TRBJ1-4,TRBV3-1,CASSQRTVTNEKLFF,TGTGCCAGCAGCCAGCGGACGGTTACTAATGAAAAACTGTTTTTT
-,few,TRBJ2-3,TRBV7-9,CAGSGDTQYF,TGTGCGGGGAGCGGAGATACGCAGTATTTT
-,many,TRBJ1-2,TRBV18,CASSPPGTPYGYTF,TGTGCCAGCTCACCACCGGGGACACCCTATGGCTACACCTTC
-,-,TRBJ1-2,TRBV3-1,CASSQDLPDRINYGYTF,TGTGCCAGCAGCCAAGATCTCCCCGACAGGATTAACTATGGCTACACCTTC
TRBD1,few,TRBJ2-7,TRBV25-1,CASSGVRTGVDEQYF,TGTGCCAGCAGTGGGGTCAGGACAGGGGTAGACGAGCAGTACTTC
-,few,TRBJ2-7,TRBV12-5,CASGPRTDEQYF,TGTGCTAGTGGTCCCCGGACAGACGAGCAGTACTTC
-,many,TRBJ2-7,TRBV20-1,CSAREKGSSPYEQYF,TGCAGTGCTAGAGAGAAGGGGTCGTCTCCTTACGAGCAGTACTTC
-,many,TRBJ1-3,TRBV5-6,CASSFGGVNTIYF,TGTGCCAGCAGCTTTGGAGGGGTGAACACCATATATTTT
-,many,TRBJ1-1,TRBV2,CASSTHLNTEAFF,TGTGCCAGCAGTACTCACTTGAACACTGAAGCTTTCTTT
TRBD1,-,TRBJ2-7,TRBV5-1,CASSSGQTGDEQYF,TGCGCCAGCAGCTCAGGACAAACAGGGGACGAGCAGTACTTC
TRBD2,-,TRBJ2-3,TRBV2,CARSGGKQTTGTDTQYF,TGTGCCAGATCGGGGGGAAAACAGACTACCGGCACAGATACGCAGTATTTT
-,-,TRBJ2-7,TRBV6-1,CASSESGYYEQYF,TGTGCCAGCAGTGAGTCCGGGTACTACGAGCAGTACTTC
-,few,TRBJ2-3,TRBV14,CASSQGGVLTQYF,TGTGCCAGCAGCCAAGGGGGAGTACTTACGCAGTATTTT
-,few,TRBJ2-1,TRBV4-1,CASSPDTGYNEQFF,TGCGCCAGCAGCCCGGACACGGGCTACAATGAGCAGTTCTTC
-,-,TRBJ1-2,TRBV7-3,CASSYLGLKGYTF,TGTGCCAGCAGCTACTTAGGCCTCAAGGGCTACACCTTC
TRBD2,-,TRBJ2-1,TRBV6-2/TRBV6-3,CASSYTWTSGRTYNEQFF,TGTGCCAGCAGTTACACTTGGACTAGCGGGAGGACCTACAATGAGCAGTTCTTC
TRBD2,-,TRBJ2-1,TRBV5-1,CASSLEVAGVSYNEQFF,TGCGCCAGCAGCTTGGAGGTAGCGGGAGTTTCCTACAATGAGCAGTTCTTC
TRBD2,few,TRBJ2-1,TRBV24-1,CATSDTVPGLAPQSSYNEQFF,TGTGCCACCAGTGACACGGTCCCGGGACTAGCGCCCCAAAGCTCCTACAATGAGCAGTTCTTC
-,-,TRBJ1-1,TRBV5-1,CASSLTRGTEAFF,TGCGCCAGCAGCTTGACCAGGGGTACTGAAGCTTTCTTT